This TCR beta chain was sequenced for a study of identical twins. The donor group consisted entirely of healthy Caucasians. TCRdb reanalysed the 5' RACE reads using MiXCR and keeps one entry per CDR3 protein. The sample has around 530,000 distinct CDR3 sequences, over 12% seen once; the top ten hold roughly 0.43%. The germline CDR1 and CDR2 sequences are KGHDR and SFDVKD. Unmatched junction bases numbered 5, after V lost 0 bases and J lost 12 bases. CDR3 length equals 14 residues. The same sample was also studied in work on yellow fever vaccine responses in identical twins.

The chain recombines TRBV24-1 with TRBJ2-1; 9 nucleotides line up with TRBD2. Source material: CD4+ T cells sorted from blood. The TCR was taken from a woman between 18 and 30 years old in good health. The CDR3 DNA reads TGTGCCACCAGTGATTTGGGGACTAGCCCTGGGCAGTTCTTC. It encodes CATSDLGTSPGQFF.